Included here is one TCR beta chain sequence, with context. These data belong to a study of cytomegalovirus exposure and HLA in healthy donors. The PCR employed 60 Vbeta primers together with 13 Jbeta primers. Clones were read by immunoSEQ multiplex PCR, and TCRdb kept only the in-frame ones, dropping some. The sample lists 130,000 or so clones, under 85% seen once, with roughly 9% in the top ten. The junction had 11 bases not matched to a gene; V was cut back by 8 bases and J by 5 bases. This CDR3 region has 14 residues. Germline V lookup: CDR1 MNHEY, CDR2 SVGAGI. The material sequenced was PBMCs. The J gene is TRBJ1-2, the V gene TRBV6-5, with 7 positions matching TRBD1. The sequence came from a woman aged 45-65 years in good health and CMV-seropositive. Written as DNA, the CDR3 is TGTGCCAGCCGAAGACAGGGTGACGGGTATGGCTACACCTTC. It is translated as CASRRQGDGYGYTF.